The following is a TCR beta chain sequence with its context. The data belong to a study of blood T cell repertoires in COVID-19. Clones were sequenced by immunoSEQ multiplex PCR, and TCRdb holds only the in-frame ones, with some missing. The sample has about 270,000 clones; over 80% are singletons. The V gene's germline CDR1 is MNHEY and CDR2 SVGEGT. The CDR3 is made up of 18 amino acids. Trimming removed 0 bases at V and 1 base at J, with 16 bases between. Material: PBMCs or T cells enriched from blood (not recorded which). The chain employs TRBV6-2 or TRBV6-3 and TRBJ1-5; D call uncertain. This clonotype was sampled from a woman in her thirties with acute COVID-19. CDR3 sequence: CASSYSISGERSNQPQHF. DNA for the CDR3: TGTGCCAGCAGTTACTCGATAAGTGGAGAACGGAGCAATCAGCCCCAGCATTTT.